Given below is one T cell receptor beta chain in context. Before sorting, lamina propria lymphocytes were separated from surgical specimens by density gradient. The protocol was immunoSEQ multiplex PCR, while the TCRdb copy is restricted to in-frame clones and leaves out a portion. The data show about 3,000 clones, 80% to 95% seen once. This sample is drawn from a study of T cell repertoires in ileal Crohn's disease. The clonotype comes from an adult with Crohn's disease. The sequenced sample was CD4+ T cells sorted from the ileum.

CDR3 DNA sequence: TGCGCCAGCAGCGGGGACAGTTCGAACACTGAAGCTTTCTTT. Its translation is CASSGDSSNTEAFF. The V call is TRBV5-1, the J call TRBJ1-1, with 7 bases matching TRBD1. The germline gives CDR1 SGHRS, CDR2 YFSETQ. The junction had 4 bases not matched to a gene; V was cut back by 4 bases and J by 1 base. The CDR3 spans 14 residues.